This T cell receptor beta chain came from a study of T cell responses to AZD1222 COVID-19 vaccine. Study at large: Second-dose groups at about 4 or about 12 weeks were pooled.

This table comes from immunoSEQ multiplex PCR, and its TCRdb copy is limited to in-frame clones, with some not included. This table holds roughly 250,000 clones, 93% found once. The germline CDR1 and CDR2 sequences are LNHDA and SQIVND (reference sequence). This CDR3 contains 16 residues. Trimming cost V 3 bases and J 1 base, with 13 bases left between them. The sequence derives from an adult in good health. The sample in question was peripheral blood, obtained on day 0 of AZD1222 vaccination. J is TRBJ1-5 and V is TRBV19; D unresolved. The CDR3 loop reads CASSIGTTLSNQPQHF. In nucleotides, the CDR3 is TGTGCCAGTAGTATCGGTACAACCCTAAGCAATCAGCCCCAGCATTTT. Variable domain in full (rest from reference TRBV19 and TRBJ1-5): DGGITQSPKYLFRKEGQNVTLSCEQNLNHDAMYWYRQDPGQGLRLIYYSQIVNDFQKGDIAEGYSVSREKKESFPLTVTSAQKNPTAFYLCASSIGTTLSNQPQHFGDGTRLSIL.